The clone carrying this T cell receptor beta chain was found a few times. The record originates from a study of identical twins. A universal primer site was incorporated via template switching, and the cDNA contained unique molecular identifiers. From the 5' RACE reads, TCRdb called clonotypes with MiXCR, one entry per CDR3 protein. The data show a few hundred thousand distinct CDR3 sequences, with around a tenth seen just once and under 3% held by the top ten. These data were also reused for a study on yellow fever vaccine responses in identical twins. That study adds: Reportedly, twins showed a vaccine T cell response that looked partly convergent and partly personalized.

This TCR derives from a woman aged 18-29 years in good health. What was sequenced was PBMCs.

The CDR3 DNA follows: TGCGCCAGCAGCGTCGGGACTGGGACTGAAGCTTTCTTT. Its protein product is CASSVGTGTEAFF. The chain has TRBV5-1 and TRBJ1-1, with D possibly matching TRBD1 (5 bases). The CDR3 is 13 amino acids. Germline lookup yields CDR1 SGHRS and CDR2 YFSETQ. V shed 4 bases and J shed 5 bases, with 12 bases lying between them.